A selection of T cell receptor beta chains follows, all from one sample in a study of OX40 agonist ivuxolimab in advanced cancers. TCRdb's copy holds only in-frame clones and misses some; the assay was immunoSEQ multiplex PCR. Here the sample spans approximately 82,000 clones, about 94% being singletons. Sequenced material: CD4+ or CD8+ T cells sorted from blood, taken in a trial of the OX40 agonist ivuxolimab. The receptor set was obtained from an adult with an advanced solid tumor such as melanoma, head and neck, liver or kidney cancer. CDR3s include the opening cysteine and the closing phenylalanine or tryptophan. A D gene is named only where the DNA matches it firmly. Some rows have no size entry. The others give once, few or many, or a class for an expanded clone.

>TRBJ2-7|TRBD2|TRBV27|NA
CASSPSGEFYEQYF
TGTGCCAGCAGCCCGAGCGGGGAGTTTTACGAGCAGTACTTC
>TRBJ2-3|NA|TRBV9|NA
CASSGEGQGSTDTQYF
TGTGCCAGCAGCGGCGAGGGGCAGGGTAGCACAGATACGCAGTATTTT
>TRBJ2-2|NA|TRBV9|NA
CASSPSLGELFF
TGTGCCAGCAGCCCCAGTCTGGGGGAGCTGTTTTTT
>TRBJ2-3|NA|TRBV7-9|NA
CASSSRISTSTDTQYF
TGTGCCAGCAGCTCCCGAATATCCACTAGCACAGATACGCAGTATTTT
>TRBJ2-7|NA|TRBV6-5|NA
CASSYIYQDSYEQYF
TGTGCCAGCAGTTACATCTACCAAGACTCCTACGAGCAGTACTTC
>TRBJ2-1|NA|TRBV19|once
CASSIDYLYNEQFF
TGTGCCAGTAGTATAGATTACCTCTACAATGAGCAGTTCTTC
>TRBJ1-1|NA|TRBV9|once
CASSVGEGVNTEAFF
TGTGCCAGCAGCGTGGGGGAGGGGGTGAACACTGAAGCTTTCTTT
>TRBJ2-6|NA|TRBV2|NA
CASSEDWQGGANVLTF
TGTGCCAGCAGTGAAGATTGGCAAGGAGGGGCCAACGTCCTGACTTTC
>TRBJ2-7|NA|TRBV7-9|NA
CASSGEGGSAYEQYF
TGTGCCAGCAGCGGGGAGGGGGGGTCTGCCTACGAGCAGTACTTC
>TRBJ1-6|NA|TRBV4-1|NA
CASSPMGPAALHF
TGCGCCAGCAGCCCTATGGGACCGGCGGCCCTCCACTTT
>TRBJ1-1|NA|TRBV6-5|NA
CASSSGNTEAFF
TGTGCCAGCAGTTCGGGGAACACTGAAGCTTTCTTT
>TRBJ1-2|TRBD1|TRBV9|NA
CASSAPGGTAMYGYTF
TGTGCCAGCAGCGCCCCAGGGGGGACAGCAATGTATGGCTACACCTTC
>TRBJ1-1|TRBD1|TRBV9|NA
CASSVEGQGNTEAFF
TGTGCCAGCAGCGTAGAGGGACAGGGCAACACTGAAGCTTTCTTT
>TRBJ1-6|TRBD1|TRBV6-5|once
CASSPPDRESPLHF
TGTGCCAGCAGTCCCCCGGACAGGGAGTCACCCCTCCACTTT
>TRBJ1-5|NA|TRBV6-5|once
CASSPGPNQPQHF
TGTGCCAGCAGCCCCGGCCCCAATCAGCCCCAGCATTTT
>TRBJ2-1|NA|TRBV10-1|once
CASSEDRNNEQFF
TGCGCCAGCAGTGAAGACAGAAACAATGAGCAGTTCTTC
>TRBJ1-2|NA|TRBV6-5|NA
CASSGPRNGYTF
TGTGCCAGCAGCGGACCGAGGAATGGCTACACCTTC
>TRBJ2-7|TRBD1|TRBV2|NA
CASSGRDRNYEQYF
TGTGCCAGCAGTGGAAGGGACAGGAACTACGAGCAGTACTTC
>TRBJ1-2|TRBD1|TRBV7-6|once
CASSSPDRRNYGYTF
TGTGCCAGCAGCTCCCCGGACAGGCGGAACTATGGCTACACCTTC
>TRBJ1-2|TRBD1|TRBV30|few
CAWSVQGVGYTF
TGTGCCTGGAGTGTACAGGGGGTTGGCTACACCTTC
>TRBJ1-1|NA|TRBV6-5|NA
CASSYSVGRDTEAFF
TGTGCCAGCAGTTACTCGGTAGGGAGGGACACTGAAGCTTTCTTT
>TRBJ1-4|NA|TRBV7-9|once
CASSFSGYNEKLFF
TGTGCCAGCAGCTTCTCGGGGTATAATGAAAAACTGTTTTTT